This is a list of T cell receptor beta chains from one sample in a study of blood T cell repertoires in COVID-19. Using immunoSEQ multiplex PCR, the repertoire was profiled, and TCRdb retains in-frame clones only, with some absent. The data contain 200,000 to 300,000 clones, 82% of them singletons. Sample: peripheral blood. All receptors derive from a woman in her sixties with active or convalescent COVID-19. CDR3s include the opening cysteine and the closing phenylalanine or tryptophan. The D gene is left open where the match is weak. Part of the rows lack a size; the others show once, few, many or a class for expanded clones.

>-|-|TRBJ1-1|TRBV9
CASSTEPVGGTEAFF
TGTGCCAGCAGCACGGAACCGGTGGGGGGCACTGAAGCTTTCTTT
>-|-|TRBJ1-1|TRBV6-5
CASRIQMNTEAFF
TGTGCCAGCAGAATACAGATGAACACTGAAGCTTTCTTT
>-|-|TRBJ2-3|TRBV7-3
CASSLGIDTQYF
TGTGCCAGCAGCTTAGGCATAGATACGCAGTATTTT
>-|TRBD1|TRBJ1-5|TRBV19
CASRSPQGANNQPQHF
TGTGCCAGTAGATCTCCTCAGGGGGCTAACAATCAGCCCCAGCATTTT
>many|-|TRBJ1-5|TRBV6-1
CASSDRADQPQHF
TGTGCCAGCAGTGACAGGGCGGATCAGCCCCAGCATTTT
>once|TRBD1|TRBJ1-2|TRBV19
CASRRTGGAFGYGYTF
TGTGCCAGTAGGAGGACAGGAGGGGCGTTTGGATATGGCTACACCTTC
>-|-|TRBJ2-1|TRBV12-3/TRBV12-4
CASSPSSYNEQFF
TGTGCCAGCAGTCCGAGCTCCTACAATGAGCAGTTCTTC
>few|-|TRBJ1-6|TRBV11-2
CASSQGGRNNSPLHF
TGTGCCAGCAGTCAGGGCGGACGGAATAATTCACCCCTCCACTTT
>-|-|TRBJ2-2|TRBV5-1
CASSLAGTLNTGELFF
TGCGCCAGCAGCTTGGCCGGGACACTAAACACCGGGGAGCTGTTTTTT
>medium-sized|TRBD1|TRBJ1-2|TRBV6-5
CASRTEGTGPYGYTF
TGTGCCAGCAGAACCGAGGGGACAGGGCCCTATGGCTACACCTTC
>-|TRBD1|TRBJ1-5|TRBV11-2
CASSLGRGRQPQHF
TGTGCCAGCAGCTTAGGCAGGGGGCGTCAGCCCCAGCATTTT
>-|TRBD1|TRBJ1-2|TRBV11-2
CASSSQTGAYGYTF
TGTGCCAGCAGCTCCCAGACAGGGGCCTATGGCTACACCTTC
>few|-|TRBJ1-3|TRBV6-6
CASTLSGHSGNTIYF
TGTGCCAGCACTCTAAGTGGGCACTCTGGAAACACCATATATTTT
>few|-|TRBJ1-3|TRBV5-1
CASKQASGNTIYF
TGCGCCAGCAAACAGGCCTCTGGAAACACCATATATTTT
>-|-|TRBJ1-2|TRBV3-1/TRBV3-2
CASSQDSRGWDGYTF
TGTGCCAGCAGCCAAGATTCCAGGGGCTGGGATGGCTACACCTTC
>-|-|TRBJ2-5|TRBV5-4
CASSLGVGVRETQYF
TGTGCCAGCAGCTTGGGCGTAGGGGTGAGAGAGACCCAGTACTTC
>-|-|TRBJ2-4|TRBV7-2
CASSFAGQLAKNIQYF
TGTGCCAGCAGCTTTGCAGGGCAACTAGCCAAAAACATTCAGTACTTC
>once|TRBD1|TRBJ2-7|TRBV7-9
CASGTGTYEQYF
TGTGCCTCCGGGACAGGGACGTACGAGCAGTACTTC
>-|-|TRBJ1-2|TRBV9
CASSENTGPTYGYTF
TGTGCCAGCAGCGAGAACACAGGGCCGACATATGGCTACACCTTC
>few|-|TRBJ1-1|TRBV7-9
CASRSTGWTEAFF
TGTGCCAGCAGGTCTACAGGGTGGACTGAAGCTTTCTTT
>-|TRBD1|TRBJ1-5|TRBV18
CASSPDAGTGGNQPQHF
TGTGCCAGCTCACCAGATGCCGGGACAGGGGGCAATCAGCCCCAGCATTTT
>-|TRBD2|TRBJ2-1|TRBV6-1
CASSELAGGNEQFF
TGTGCCAGCAGTGAACTAGCGGGGGGGAATGAGCAGTTCTTC
>-|-|TRBJ2-7|TRBV6-5
CASSSVAAVSYEQYF
TGTGCCAGCAGTTCGGTTGCGGCGGTTTCCTACGAGCAGTACTTC
>-|-|TRBJ1-5|TRBV6-5
CASSYSTDSNQPQHF
TGTGCCAGCAGTTACTCGACTGATAGCAATCAGCCCCAGCATTTT
>-|-|TRBJ1-6|TRBV4-1
CASSPGRAYSYNSPLHF
TGCGCCAGCAGCCCCGGCAGGGCGTACTCCTATAATTCACCCCTCCACTTT
>-|-|TRBJ2-7|TRBV6-6
CASSYGGTYEQYF
TGTGCCAGCAGTTACGGCGGTACCTACGAGCAGTACTTC
>-|-|TRBJ1-6|TRBV9
CASTWAGWSPLHF
TGTGCCAGCACCTGGGCAGGGTGGTCACCCCTCCACTTT
>-|-|TRBJ1-1|TRBV3-1/TRBV3-2
CASSQNSANTEAFF
TGTGCCAGCAGCCAAAACAGTGCGAACACTGAAGCTTTCTTT
>-|TRBD1|TRBJ1-1|TRBV14
CASSLGQVNTEAFF
TGTGCCAGCAGCCTGGGACAGGTGAACACTGAAGCTTTCTTT
>-|TRBD2|TRBJ2-5|TRBV19
CASSAGLADEETQYF
TGTGCCAGTAGTGCGGGACTAGCGGATGAAGAGACCCAGTACTTC
>-|-|TRBJ2-3|TRBV3-1/TRBV3-2
CASTRNAGAGDTQYF
TGTGCCAGCACCCGTAACGCGGGGGCGGGGGATACGCAGTATTTT
>once|-|TRBJ1-1|TRBV4-2
CASSQMGGHTGSTEAFF
TGTGCCAGCAGCCAAATGGGAGGGCATACGGGTTCGACTGAAGCTTTCTTT
>-|TRBD2|TRBJ2-5|TRBV2
CASRLAGGLETQYF
TGTGCCAGCAGGCTAGCGGGGGGGTTGGAGACCCAGTACTTC
>-|-|TRBJ2-2|TRBV25-1
CASSATAGRSGELFF
TGTGCCAGCAGTGCCACGGCAGGGAGGTCCGGGGAGCTGTTTTTT
>-|TRBD1|TRBJ2-1|TRBV6-5
CASSYGTGTTSVQFF
TGTGCCAGCAGTTATGGGACAGGGACTACGAGCGTGCAGTTCTTC
>-|-|TRBJ1-2|TRBV21-1
CASSKEVGCGYTF
TGTGCCAGCAGCAAAGAGGTCGGGTGTGGCTACACCTTC
>-|TRBD2|TRBJ2-5|TRBV15
CATSRDAGEETQYF
TGTGCCACCAGCAGAGATGCGGGGGAGGAGACCCAGTACTTC
>-|TRBD2|TRBJ2-1|TRBV27
CASSIRGGTRRNEQFF
TGTGCCAGCAGCATTAGAGGGGGGACTAGACGCAATGAGCAGTTCTTC
>-|TRBD1|TRBJ2-2|TRBV27
CASSIDRGLGELFF
TGTGCCAGCAGCATCGACAGGGGGCTGGGGGAGCTGTTTTTT
>-|-|TRBJ1-3|TRBV4-3
CASSLLGGSGNTIYF
TGCGCCAGCAGCCTACTGGGGGGTTCTGGAAACACCATATATTTT
>-|-|TRBJ1-4|TRBV19
CASSPQTGTNEKLFF
TGTGCCAGTAGTCCTCAGACAGGAACTAATGAAAAACTGTTTTTT
>once|TRBD1|TRBJ1-2|TRBV6-5
CASRGLGTGDYGYTF
TGTGCCAGCAGGGGGTTAGGGACAGGGGACTATGGCTACACCTTC
>-|-|TRBJ1-2|TRBV18
CASSPGEQGADYGYTF
TGTGCCAGCTCACCAGGCGAACAGGGCGCGGACTATGGCTACACCTTC
>-|TRBD1|TRBJ1-5|TRBV6-5
CASSYSRTGLPQHF
TGTGCCAGCAGTTACTCCAGGACAGGCCTCCCCCAGCATTTT
>-|-|TRBJ1-4|TRBV4-2
CASSPSVGGLTNEKLFF
TGTGCCAGCAGCCCATCCGTGGGGGGTTTGACAAATGAAAAACTGTTTTTT
>-|-|TRBJ2-1|TRBV3-1/TRBV3-2
CASSSYNEQFF
TGTGCCAGCAGCTCATACAATGAGCAGTTCTTC
>-|-|TRBJ2-7|TRBV27
CASRTTSPYEQYF
TGTGCCAGCAGGACAACTTCCCCCTACGAGCAGTACTTC